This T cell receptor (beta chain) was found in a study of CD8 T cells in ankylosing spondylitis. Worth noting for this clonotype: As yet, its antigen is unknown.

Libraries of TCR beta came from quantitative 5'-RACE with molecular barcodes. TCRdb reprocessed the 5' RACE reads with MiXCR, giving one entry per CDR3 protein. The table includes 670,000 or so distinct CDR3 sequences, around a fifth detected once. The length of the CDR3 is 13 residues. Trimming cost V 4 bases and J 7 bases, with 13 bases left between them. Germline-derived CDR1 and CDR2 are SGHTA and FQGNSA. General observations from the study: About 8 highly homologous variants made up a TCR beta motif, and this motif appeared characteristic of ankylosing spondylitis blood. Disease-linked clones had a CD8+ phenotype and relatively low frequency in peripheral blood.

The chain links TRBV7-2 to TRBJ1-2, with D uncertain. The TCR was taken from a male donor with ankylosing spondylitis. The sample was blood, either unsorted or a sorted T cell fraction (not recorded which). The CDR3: CASSYDPGRGYTF. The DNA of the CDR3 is TGTGCCAGCAGCTACGACCCAGGCCGTGGCTACACCTTC. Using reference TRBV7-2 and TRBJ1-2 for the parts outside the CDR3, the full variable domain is GAGVSQSPSNKVTEKGKDVELRCDPISGHTALYWYRQSLGQGLEFLIYFQGNSAPDKSGLPSDRFSAERTGGSVSTLTIQRTQQEDSAVYLCASSYDPGRGYTFGSGTRLTVV.